A single sample gave rise to the 2 T cell receptor beta chains below, sequenced in a study of T cell responses to AZD1222 COVID-19 vaccine. Only in-frame clones appear in the TCRdb table, and some are missing; sequencing was by immunoSEQ multiplex PCR. The data contain some 150,000 clones, 80% to 90% of them singletons. The material sequenced was peripheral blood, taken on day 0 of MenACWY control vaccination. These receptors were obtained from an adult in good health.

The chain is built from TRBV9 and TRBJ2-7; the D is unclear. Germline loops: CDR1 SGDLS, CDR2 YYNGEE. Trimming cost V 6 bases and J 2 bases, with 18 bases left between them. This CDR3 is 15 amino acids long. As DNA, the CDR3 is TGTGCCAGCACCCCAGACCCAGCACCGACCTACGAGCAGTACTTC. This encodes CASTPDPAPTYEQYF.

The rearrangement joins TRBV11-3 to TRBJ2-2; TRBD2 matches at 9 bases. The CDR3 is 19 amino acids. V trimming: 1 base; J trimming: 0 bases; junction bases outside the gene matches: 9. The germline gives CDR1 SGHNT, CDR2 YENEEA. The CDR3, as DNA: TGTGCCAGCAGCTTAGCCCTCCCGGGACTAGCAGCGAACACCGGGGAGCTGTTTTTT. It yields the protein CASSLALPGLAANTGELFF.